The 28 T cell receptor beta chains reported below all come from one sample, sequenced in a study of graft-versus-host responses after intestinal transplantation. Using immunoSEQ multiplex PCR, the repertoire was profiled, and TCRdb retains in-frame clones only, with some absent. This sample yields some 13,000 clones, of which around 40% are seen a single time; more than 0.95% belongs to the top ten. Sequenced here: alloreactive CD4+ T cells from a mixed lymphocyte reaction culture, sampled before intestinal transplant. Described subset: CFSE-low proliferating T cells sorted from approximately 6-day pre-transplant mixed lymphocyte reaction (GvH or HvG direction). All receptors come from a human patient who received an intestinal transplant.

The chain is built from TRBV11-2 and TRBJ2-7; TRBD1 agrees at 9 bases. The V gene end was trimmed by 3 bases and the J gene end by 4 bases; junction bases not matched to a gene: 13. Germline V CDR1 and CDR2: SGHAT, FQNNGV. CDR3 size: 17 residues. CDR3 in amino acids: CASSFSPGQGTNYEQYF. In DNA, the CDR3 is TGTGCCAGCAGCTTCTCCCCGGGACAGGGCACAAATTACGAGCAGTACTTC.

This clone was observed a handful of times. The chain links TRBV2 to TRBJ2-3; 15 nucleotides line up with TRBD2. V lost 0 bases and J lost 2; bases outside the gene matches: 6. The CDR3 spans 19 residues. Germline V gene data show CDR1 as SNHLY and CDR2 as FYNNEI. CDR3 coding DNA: TGTGCCAGCAGTGAAGCTTTGGGACTAGCGGGGGGTTCCACAGATACGCAGTATTTT. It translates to CASSEALGLAGGSTDTQYF. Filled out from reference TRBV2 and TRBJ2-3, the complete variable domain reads EPEVTQTPSHQVTQMGQEVILRCVPISNHLYFYWYRQILGQKVEFLVSFYNNEISEKSEIFDDQFSVERPDGSNFTLKIRSTKLEDSAMYFCASSEALGLAGGSTDTQYFGPGTRLTVL.

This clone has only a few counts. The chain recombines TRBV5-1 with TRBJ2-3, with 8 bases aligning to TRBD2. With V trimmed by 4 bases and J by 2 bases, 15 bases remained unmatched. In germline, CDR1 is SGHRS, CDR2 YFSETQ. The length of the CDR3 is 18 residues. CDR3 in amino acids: CASSLGHPSGGPTDTQYF. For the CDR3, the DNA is TGCGCCAGCAGCCTGGGTCATCCGAGCGGGGGACCCACAGATACGCAGTATTTT.

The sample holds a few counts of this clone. The CDR3 spells CATSRDRASGYYNEQFF. CDR3 sequence (DNA): TGTGCCACCAGCAGAGATAGGGCTAGCGGGTACTACAATGAGCAGTTCTTC. The chain has TRBV15 and TRBJ2-1; TRBD2 matches 8 bases. Per the germline V gene, CDR1 is LNHNV and CDR2 is YYDKDF (reference sequence). CDR3 size: 17 residues. After removal of 0 bases from V and 3 bases from J, the junction contained 7 bases not matched to a gene.

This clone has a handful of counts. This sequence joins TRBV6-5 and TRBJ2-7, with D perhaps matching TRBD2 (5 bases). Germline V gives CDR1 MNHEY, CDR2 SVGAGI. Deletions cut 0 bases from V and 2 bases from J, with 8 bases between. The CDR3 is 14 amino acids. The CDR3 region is CASSYSRVTYEQYF. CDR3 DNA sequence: TGTGCCAGCAGTTACTCGAGGGTAACCTACGAGCAGTACTTC.

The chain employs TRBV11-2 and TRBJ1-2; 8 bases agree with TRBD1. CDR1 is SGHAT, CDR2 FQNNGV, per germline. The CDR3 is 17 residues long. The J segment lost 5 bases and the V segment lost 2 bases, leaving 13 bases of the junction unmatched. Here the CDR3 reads CASSLRVETGGTYGYTF. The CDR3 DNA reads TGTGCCAGCAGCTTAAGGGTTGAAACAGGGGGAACATATGGCTACACCTTC.

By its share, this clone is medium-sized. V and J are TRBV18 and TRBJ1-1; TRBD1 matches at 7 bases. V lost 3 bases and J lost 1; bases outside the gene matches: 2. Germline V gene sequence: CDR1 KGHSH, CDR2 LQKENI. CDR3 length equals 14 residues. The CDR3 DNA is TGTGCCAGCTCACCCCAGGGGGAGAACACTGAAGCTTTCTTT. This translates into CASSPQGENTEAFF.

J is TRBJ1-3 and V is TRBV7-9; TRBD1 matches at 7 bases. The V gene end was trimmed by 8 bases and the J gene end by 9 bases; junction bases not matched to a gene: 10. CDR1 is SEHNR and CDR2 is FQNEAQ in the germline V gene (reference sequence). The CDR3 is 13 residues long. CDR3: CASGQDSWSTIYF. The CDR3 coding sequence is TGTGCCAGCGGACAGGACTCATGGTCCACCATATATTTT.

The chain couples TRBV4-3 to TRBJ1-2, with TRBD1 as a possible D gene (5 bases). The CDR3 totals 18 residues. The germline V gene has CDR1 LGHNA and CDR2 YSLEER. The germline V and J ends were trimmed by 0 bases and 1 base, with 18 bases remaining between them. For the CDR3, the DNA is TGCGCCAGCAGCCAAGACATTGGCCCAGGGCCCTTTAACTATGGCTACACCTTC. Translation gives CASSQDIGPGPFNYGYTF.

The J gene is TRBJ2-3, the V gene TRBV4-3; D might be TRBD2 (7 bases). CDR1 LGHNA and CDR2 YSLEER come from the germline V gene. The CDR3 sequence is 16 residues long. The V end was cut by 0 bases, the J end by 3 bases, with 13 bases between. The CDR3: CASSQDRGGRTDTQYF. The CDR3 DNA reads TGCGCCAGCAGCCAAGATAGGGGGGGGCGAACAGATACGCAGTATTTT.

CDR3 nucleotides: TGTGCCAGCTCACCACCGGTCAGGGCGTATGGCTACACCTTC. It encodes CASSPPVRAYGYTF. The chain is built from TRBV18 and TRBJ1-2; the D gene is possibly TRBD1 (5 bases). Trimming pared 0 bases from V and 5 bases from J, leaving 10 bases between. This CDR3 has 14 residues. Germline values: CDR1 KGHSH, CDR2 LQKENI. Together with reference TRBV18 and TRBJ1-2, the CDR3 gives the full variable domain: NAGVMQNPRHLVRRRGQEARLRCSPMKGHSHVYWYRQLPEEGLKFMVYLQKENIIDESGMPKERFSAEFPKEGPSILRIQQVVRGDSAAYFCASSPPVRAYGYTFGSGTRLTVV.

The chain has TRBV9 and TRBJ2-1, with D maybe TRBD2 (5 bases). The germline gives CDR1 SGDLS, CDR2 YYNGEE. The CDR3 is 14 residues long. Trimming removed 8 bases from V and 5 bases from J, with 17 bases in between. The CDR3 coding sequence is TGTGCCAGGTACGTAGGACTGGCAAACAATGAGCAGTTCTTC. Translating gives CARYVGLANNEQFF.

CDR3 residues: CATVDSPETEAFF. DNA for the CDR3: TGTGCCACTGTGGACAGCCCCGAGACTGAAGCTTTCTTT. The chain has TRBV10-3 and TRBJ1-1, with D maybe TRBD1 (6 bases). The CDR3 extends over 13 amino acids. Trimming took off 10 bases at V and 5 bases at J, with 17 bases between the two ends. Germline CDR1 ENHRY, CDR2 SYGVKD.

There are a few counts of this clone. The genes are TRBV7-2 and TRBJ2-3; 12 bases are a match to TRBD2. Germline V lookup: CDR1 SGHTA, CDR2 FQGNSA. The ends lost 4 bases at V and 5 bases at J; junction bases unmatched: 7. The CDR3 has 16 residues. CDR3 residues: CASSSLLTSGGDTQYF. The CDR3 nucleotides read TGTGCCAGCAGCTCACTGTTGACTAGCGGGGGAGATACGCAGTATTTT.

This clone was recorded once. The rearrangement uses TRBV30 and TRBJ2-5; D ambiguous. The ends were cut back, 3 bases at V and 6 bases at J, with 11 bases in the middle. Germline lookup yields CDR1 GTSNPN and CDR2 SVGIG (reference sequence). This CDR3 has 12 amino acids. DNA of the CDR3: TGTGCCTGGAGCTCCTCGGGTCAGACCCAGTACTTC. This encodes CAWSSSGQTQYF.

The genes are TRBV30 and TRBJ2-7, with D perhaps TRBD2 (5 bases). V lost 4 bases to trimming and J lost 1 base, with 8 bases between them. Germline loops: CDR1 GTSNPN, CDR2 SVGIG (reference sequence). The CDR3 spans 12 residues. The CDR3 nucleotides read TGTGCCTGGACGGCGGGTTCCTACGAGCAGTACTTC. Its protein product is CAWTAGSYEQYF.

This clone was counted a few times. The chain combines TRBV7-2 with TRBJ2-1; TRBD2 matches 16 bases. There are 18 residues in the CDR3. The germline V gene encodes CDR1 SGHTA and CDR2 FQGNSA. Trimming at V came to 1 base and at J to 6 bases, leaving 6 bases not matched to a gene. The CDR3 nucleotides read TGTGCCAGCAGCTTAGTCGGGACTAGCGGGGGGGCTCTCAATGAGCAGTTCTTC. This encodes CASSLVGTSGGALNEQFF.

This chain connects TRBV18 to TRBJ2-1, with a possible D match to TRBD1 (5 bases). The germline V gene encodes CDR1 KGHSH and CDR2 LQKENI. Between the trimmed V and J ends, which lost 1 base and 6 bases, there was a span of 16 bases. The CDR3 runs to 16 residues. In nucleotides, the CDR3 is TGTGCCAGCTCACCACGTTTCTCAGGGCTTATCAATGAGCAGTTCTTC. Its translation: CASSPRFSGLINEQFF.

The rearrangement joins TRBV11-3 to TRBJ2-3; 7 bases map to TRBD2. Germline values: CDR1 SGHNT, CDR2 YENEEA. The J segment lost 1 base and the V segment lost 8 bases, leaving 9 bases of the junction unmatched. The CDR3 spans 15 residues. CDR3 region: CASGTLADRTDTQYF. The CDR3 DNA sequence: TGTGCCAGCGGGACCCTAGCGGACCGCACAGATACGCAGTATTTT. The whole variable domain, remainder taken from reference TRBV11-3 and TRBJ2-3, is EAGVVQSPRYKIIEKKQPVAFWCNPISGHNTLYWYLQNLGQGPELLIRYENEEAVDDSQLPKDRFSAERLKGVDSTLKIQPAELGDSAVYLCASGTLADRTDTQYFGPGTRLTVL.

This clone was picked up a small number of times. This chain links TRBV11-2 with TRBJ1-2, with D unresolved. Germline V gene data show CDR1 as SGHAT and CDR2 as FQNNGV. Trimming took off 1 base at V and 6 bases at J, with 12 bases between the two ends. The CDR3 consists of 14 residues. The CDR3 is CASSLGPGLDGYTF. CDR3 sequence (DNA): TGTGCCAGCAGCTTAGGACCCGGACTGGATGGCTACACCTTC.

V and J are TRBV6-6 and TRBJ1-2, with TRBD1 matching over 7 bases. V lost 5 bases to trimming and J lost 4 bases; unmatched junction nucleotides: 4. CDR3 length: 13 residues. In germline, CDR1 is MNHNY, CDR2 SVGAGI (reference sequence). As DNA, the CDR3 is TGTGCCAGCAGTAGGGACAGCCCCTATGGCTACACCTTC. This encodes CASSRDSPYGYTF.

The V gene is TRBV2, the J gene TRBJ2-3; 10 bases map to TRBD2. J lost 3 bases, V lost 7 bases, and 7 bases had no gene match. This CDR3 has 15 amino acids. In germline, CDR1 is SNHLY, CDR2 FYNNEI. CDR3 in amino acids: CASTLLAGITDTQYF. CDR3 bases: TGTGCCAGCACCTTACTAGCGGGGATAACAGATACGCAGTATTTT.

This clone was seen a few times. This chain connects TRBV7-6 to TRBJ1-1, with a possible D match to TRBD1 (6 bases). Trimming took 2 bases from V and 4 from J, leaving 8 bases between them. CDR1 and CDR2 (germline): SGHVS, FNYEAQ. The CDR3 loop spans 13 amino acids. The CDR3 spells CASSLTGTTEAFF. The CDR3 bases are TGTGCCAGCAGCTTAACAGGGACCACTGAAGCTTTCTTT.

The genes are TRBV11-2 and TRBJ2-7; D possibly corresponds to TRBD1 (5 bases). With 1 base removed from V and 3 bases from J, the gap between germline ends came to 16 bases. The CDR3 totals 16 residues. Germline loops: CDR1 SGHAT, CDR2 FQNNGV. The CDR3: CASSLALPGLGYEQYF. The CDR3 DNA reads TGTGCCAGCAGCTTAGCCCTTCCAGGGTTGGGCTACGAGCAGTACTTC.

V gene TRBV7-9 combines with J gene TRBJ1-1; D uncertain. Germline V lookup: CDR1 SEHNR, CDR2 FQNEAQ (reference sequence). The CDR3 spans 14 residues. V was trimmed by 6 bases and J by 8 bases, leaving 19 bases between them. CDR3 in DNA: TGTGCCAGCAGTCGTGCCCGGGAAATCGGGGAAGCTTTCTTT. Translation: CASSRAREIGEAFF.

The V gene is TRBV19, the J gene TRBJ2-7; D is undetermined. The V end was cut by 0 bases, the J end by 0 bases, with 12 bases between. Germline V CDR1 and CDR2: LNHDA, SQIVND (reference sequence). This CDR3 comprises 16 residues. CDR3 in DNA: TGTGCCAGTAGTATAGATCTCGGGTCCCCCTCCTACGAGCAGTACTTC. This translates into CASSIDLGSPSYEQYF.

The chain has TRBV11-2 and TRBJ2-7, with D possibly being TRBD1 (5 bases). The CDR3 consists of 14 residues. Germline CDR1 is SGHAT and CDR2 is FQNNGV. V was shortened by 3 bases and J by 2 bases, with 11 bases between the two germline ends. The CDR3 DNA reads TGTGCCAGCAGCTTCTTAGGGGCGGCCTACGAGCAGTACTTC. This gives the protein CASSFLGAAYEQYF.

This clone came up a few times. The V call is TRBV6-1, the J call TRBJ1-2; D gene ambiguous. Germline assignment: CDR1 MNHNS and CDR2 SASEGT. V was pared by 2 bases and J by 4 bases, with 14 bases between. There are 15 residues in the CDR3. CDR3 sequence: CASSERSGGPYGYTF. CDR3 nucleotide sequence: TGTGCCAGCAGTGAAAGGTCAGGAGGACCCTATGGCTACACCTTC.